The clone carrying this TCR beta chain has only a few counts. This sample stems from a study of cytomegalovirus exposure and HLA in healthy donors. Primers included in the PCR were 60 Vbeta and 13 Jbeta primers. The data were produced by immunoSEQ multiplex PCR, yet TCRdb's version contains in-frame clones alone and is incomplete. The profile shows 150,000 to 200,000 clones, around 80% of them singletons. The CDR3 length is 13 residues. The germline V gene encodes CDR1 LGHNA and CDR2 YSLEER. The V end was cut by 4 bases, the J end by 6 bases, with 12 bases between. V gene TRBV4-3 combines with J gene TRBJ1-1, with a weak D call TRBD1 (5 bases). The sequence was collected from a woman aged 40 to 49 in good health and CMV-seronegative. What was sequenced was PBMCs. CDR3 sequence: CASSPSGGSEAFF. CDR3 coding DNA: TGCGCCAGCAGCCCAAGTGGGGGGTCTGAAGCTTTCTTT.